This T cell receptor (beta chain) was captured in a study of blood T cell repertoires in COVID-19 (dated by TCRdb to 2018 to 2020). For context, the study as a whole: Samples covering the acute and convalescent phases of COVID-19 were provided by collaborators in the United States, Italy and Spain. The material from the prospective study consisted of cDNA or gDNA derived from T cells, B-cell-depleted T cells, or PBMCs. Subjects who had been exposed to COVID-19, were actively infected with it, or had recovered from it provided the deeply sampled blood TCRbeta repertoires that made up the dataset. The repertoires were made available in a free public database intended to serve as a resource for research on the immune response to SARS-CoV-2. The samples were drawn from two sources: the first 160 participants of the ongoing ImmuneRACE study, and 950 to 1,500 subjects contributed by 6 global collaborators. The sample metadata nearly always contained a de-identified subject ID, COVID-19 status, age in years and sex. Where available, HLA class I and class II types were taken from metadata supplied by the sample provider and were not determined by assay-based typing. The paper's findings and limits, for the study overall: How much clinical and demographic metadata was included differed by source and by participant, and the metadata was provided uncurated.

The CDR3 measures 13 amino acids from cysteine to phenylalanine. Left in the record is the CDR3 DNA by itself, 39 bases read in frame from the first base. Looking up the germline V gene yields CDR1 MNHNS and CDR2 SASEGT. Compared with germline, V lacks 3 bases and J lacks 6 bases; bases without a gene match: 4. The collaborating institutions used their own protocols to collect whole blood in K2EDTA tubes. For TCRbeta analysis, collaborator samples were shipped as frozen whole blood, as isolated PBMCs, or as DNA extracted from either sample type. In this sample, this clone turned up once. Its cognate antigen has yet to be identified. No per-base quality is available; no much larger clone lies one base away. TCRbeta CDR3 regions were amplified from genomic DNA using the immunoSEQ Assay, a bias-controlled multiplex PCR. Per the source publication's procedure: The number of nucleated cells in each sample was estimated from the amplification of reference gene primers within the assay. Sequence reads were collapsed and filtered to measure the absolute abundance of every unique TCRbeta CDR3 rearrangement. For each sample, productive Simpson clonality was calculated as the square root of Simpson's diversity index over productive rearrangements. Not all clones reach the TCRdb copy of this immuneACCESS table, which keeps in-frame sequences only. Checked studies attribute under half of the gap to unresolved V genes and leave the rest unexplained. V and J calls and clone size are those listed in that table; D and trimming were worked out from the DNA. The sample profile shows roughly 29,000 clones; 83% of them were found once. The ten largest clonotypes hold about 25% of the sample.

The sample comprised peripheral blood. The origin of this receptor is a man in his sixties or seventies with active COVID-19. The chain links TRBV6-1 with TRBJ2-7; TRBD1 lines up with 8 middle nucleotides. The base sequence is TGTGCCAGCAGTGACAGGGGGCGCTTCGAGCAGTACTTC. Its coded protein is CASSDRGRFEQYF.